This T cell receptor (beta chain) was sequenced for a study of shared clonotypes between healthy human individuals. Here immunoSEQ multiplex PCR was the method, and the copy in TCRdb shows in-frame clones only, minus some. The sample carries about a million clones, approximately 80% recorded once. This CDR3 has 11 residues. The germline gives CDR1 WNHNN, CDR2 SYGVQD (reference sequence). V was cut by 8 bases and J by 6 bases, with 9 bases left in between. J is TRBJ2-3 and V is TRBV10-1; D is tentatively TRBD1 or TRBD2 (5 bases each). The sequence derives from a man aged 18-30 years in good health. The sample consisted of memory CD4+ T cells sorted from blood. The subset: CD45RA-negative fraction. The CDR3 DNA sequence: TGCGCCAGCGGGACCATCGATACGCAGTATTTT. Its translation: CASGTIDTQYF.